This is a list of T cell receptor beta chains from one sample in a study of blood T cells in healthy people across ages. TCRdb analysed the 5' RACE reads with MiXCR anew, one entry per CDR3 protein. The data hold about 1.6 million distinct CDR3 sequences, with roughly 32% observed a single time. Sequencing was carried out using blood. The receptors here all came from a woman aged 25-40 years in good health. Both conserved end residues are part of each CDR3.

TRBJ2-7 | TRBV27 | CASSLGTALYEQYF
TRBJ2-7 | TRBV20-1 | CSATPTFYEQYF
TRBJ2-3 | TRBV7-2 | CASRAGAADTQYF
TRBJ1-5 | TRBV29-1 | CSVGNPGDQPQHF
TRBJ2-7 | TRBV20-1 | CSARVSPLTSGGYEQYF
TRBJ2-7 | TRBV4-1 | CASSQGGVSSYEQYF
TRBJ2-1 | TRBV3-1 | CASSQDVAGWDEQFF
TRBJ2-6 | TRBV5-1 | CASSLMGPSGSGANVLTF
TRBJ2-5 | TRBV28 | CASSSPRGQFTETQYF
TRBJ1-4 | TRBV5-1 | CASSLRPLNEKLFF
TRBJ2-3 | TRBV20-1 | CSAKPGLGDAQYF
TRBJ2-1 | TRBV7-8 | CASKKRDRAPNEQFF
TRBJ2-5 | TRBV18 | CASSPQTGTQETQYF
TRBJ2-5 | TRBV27 | CASSFQVGQETQYF
TRBJ2-1 | TRBV20-1 | CSARDGLAGGRPSYNEQFF
TRBJ2-7 | TRBV10-3 | CAISESMLGTGEQYF
TRBJ2-7 | TRBV4-1 | CASSHPDGQGRSYEQYF
TRBJ2-3 | TRBV7-9 | CASSAAGGGTDTQYF
TRBJ2-7 | TRBV5-1 | CASSGVAGVREQYF
TRBJ2-5 | TRBV5-6 | CASSFDGKETQYF
TRBJ1-2 | TRBV12-3/TRBV12-4 | CATKDRSYDGYTF
- | TRBV18 | CASSLNDRGYEQYF
TRBJ2-1 | TRBV27 | CASSRDNPRNEQFF
TRBJ1-2 | TRBV6-5 | CASSYSPGRDGYTF
TRBJ2-2 | TRBV5-6 | CASSPAVYGELFF
TRBJ2-5 | TRBV27 | CASSSPDRGIWETQYF
TRBJ2-7 | TRBV11-2 | CASSFSSGNYEQYF
TRBJ2-7 | TRBV19 | CTSSIAGTTYEQYF
TRBJ2-1 | TRBV28 | CTSWTRIIGNEQFF
TRBJ2-5 | TRBV12-3/TRBV12-4 | CASSLSVTSGGTETQYF
TRBJ1-2 | TRBV4-1 | CASSRTTGKDYGYTF
TRBJ2-7 | TRBV27 | CASSLSLSGKGYEQYF
TRBJ1-4 | TRBV11-2 | CASSCGWGELRREKLFF
TRBJ1-5 | TRBV27 | CASSLYPGGVQPQHF
TRBJ2-1 | TRBV6-1 | CASSEATALLVEQFF
TRBJ2-1 | TRBV5-1 | CASSSMSYNEQFF
TRBJ2-3 | TRBV9 | CASSFHPSGGVTDTQYF
TRBJ2-3 | TRBV11-2 | CASSLIVVGTDTQYF
TRBJ2-7 | TRBV29-1 | CSVRGFNSYEQYF
TRBJ1-2 | TRBV27 | CASSLSAVNYGYTF
TRBJ2-1 | TRBV20-1 | CSAAGGPCNEQFF
TRBJ2-1 | TRBV12-3/TRBV12-4 | CASSPRTSGRTNEQFF
TRBJ1-1 | TRBV28 | CASTTRGEPPYTEAFF
TRBJ2-3 | TRBV9 | CASSVLTRGTDAQYF
TRBJ1-2 | TRBV20-1 | CSASWTGEPYGYTF
TRBJ1-2 | TRBV4-3 | CASSLSDRGEVYSYTF
TRBJ1-1 | TRBV12-3/TRBV12-4 | CASWGGAEAFF
- | TRBV7-6 | CASSFGTGTGYEQYF
TRBJ2-7 | TRBV10-2 | CASSQNTLYSYEQYF
TRBJ2-5 | TRBV18 | CASSPFYQETQYF
TRBJ1-2 | TRBV29-1 | CSVDGDYGYTF
TRBJ1-2 | TRBV4-1 | CASSPNPSGTPANYGYTF
TRBJ1-2 | TRBV28 | CASSSLVEATVIYGYTF
TRBJ2-1 | TRBV15 | CATSSSRGSYNEQFF
TRBJ2-7 | TRBV7-9 | CVTGGQGYYEQYF